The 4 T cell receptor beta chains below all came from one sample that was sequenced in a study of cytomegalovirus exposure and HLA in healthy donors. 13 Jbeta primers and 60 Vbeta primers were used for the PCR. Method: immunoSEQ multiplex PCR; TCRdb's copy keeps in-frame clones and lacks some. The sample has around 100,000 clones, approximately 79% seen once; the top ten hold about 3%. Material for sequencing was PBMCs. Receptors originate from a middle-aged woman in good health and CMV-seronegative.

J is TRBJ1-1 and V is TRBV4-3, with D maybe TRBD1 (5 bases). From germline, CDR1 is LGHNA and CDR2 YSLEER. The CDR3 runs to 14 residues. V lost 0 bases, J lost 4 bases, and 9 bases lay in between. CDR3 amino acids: CASSQDAGPTEAFF. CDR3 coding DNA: TGCGCCAGCAGCCAAGACGCAGGGCCCACTGAAGCTTTCTTT.

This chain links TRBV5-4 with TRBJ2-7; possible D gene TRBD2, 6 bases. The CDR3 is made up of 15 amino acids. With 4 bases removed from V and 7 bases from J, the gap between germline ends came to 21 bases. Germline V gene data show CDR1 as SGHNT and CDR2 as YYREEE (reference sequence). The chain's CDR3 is CASSTSERATEEQYF. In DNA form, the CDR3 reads TGTGCCAGCAGCACGAGTGAGCGGGCTACCGAGGAGCAGTACTTC.

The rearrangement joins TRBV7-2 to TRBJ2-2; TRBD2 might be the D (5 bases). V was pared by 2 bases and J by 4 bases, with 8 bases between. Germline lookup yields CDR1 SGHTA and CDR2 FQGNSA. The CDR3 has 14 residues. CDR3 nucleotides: TGTGCCAGCAGCTTAACGGGAACCACCGGGGAGCTGTTTTTT. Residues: CASSLTGTTGELFF.

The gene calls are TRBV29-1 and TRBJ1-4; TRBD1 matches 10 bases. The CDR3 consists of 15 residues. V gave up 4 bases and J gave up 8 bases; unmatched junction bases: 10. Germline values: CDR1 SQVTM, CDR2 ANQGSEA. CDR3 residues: CSVAPSGQGGEKLFF. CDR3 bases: TGCAGCGTTGCCCCCTCCGGACAGGGGGGGGAAAAACTGTTTTTT.